The clone carrying this T cell receptor beta chain appeared many times. Antigen specificity is unknown. The data are from a study of identical twins. TCRdb itself ran the 5' RACE reads through MiXCR, one entry per CDR3 protein. The sample consists of about 250,000 distinct CDR3 sequences, 6% to 8% of them appearing once. Study-level findings and limits: Alpha sequences that were out-of-frame and twin-shared showed an excess of low generation probability. Possibly, invariant MAIT and iNKT cells partly confounded zero-insertion analyses.

CDR1 MDHEN and CDR2 SYDVKM come from the germline V gene. Unmatched junction bases numbered 5, after V lost 6 bases and J lost 3 bases. CDR3 length equals 14 residues. These same records also appear under a second study, on yellow fever vaccine responses in identical twins.

The rearrangement joins TRBV28 to TRBJ2-3, with TRBD1 matching 8 bases. This TCR was recovered from a woman between 18 and 30 years old in good health. The source material was CD8+ T cells sorted from blood. The DNA of the CDR3 is TGTGCCAGCAGCTTAGACAGGGGAACAGATACGCAGTATTTT. Encoded protein: CASSLDRGTDTQYF.